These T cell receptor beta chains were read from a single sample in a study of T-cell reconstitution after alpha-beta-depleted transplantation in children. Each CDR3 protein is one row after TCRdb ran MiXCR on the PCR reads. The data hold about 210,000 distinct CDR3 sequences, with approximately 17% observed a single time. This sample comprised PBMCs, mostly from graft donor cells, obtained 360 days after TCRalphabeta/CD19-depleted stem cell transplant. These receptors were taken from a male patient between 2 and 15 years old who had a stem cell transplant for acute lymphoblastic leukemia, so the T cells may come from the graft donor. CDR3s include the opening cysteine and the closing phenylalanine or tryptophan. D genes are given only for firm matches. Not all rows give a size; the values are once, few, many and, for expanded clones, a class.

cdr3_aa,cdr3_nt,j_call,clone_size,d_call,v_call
CASSVVGGSYNEQFF,TGTGCCAGCAGCGTAGTGGGGGGCTCCTACAATGAGCAGTTCTTC,TRBJ2-1,few,-,TRBV9
CASSQLAWSYNEQFF,TGTGCCAGCAGCCAACTAGCGTGGTCCTACAATGAGCAGTTCTTC,TRBJ2-1,few,TRBD2,TRBV11-2
CASTGQGGRQPQHF,TGTGCCAGCACCGGACAGGGAGGGCGTCAGCCCCAGCATTTT,TRBJ1-5,-,TRBD1,TRBV6-2/TRBV6-3
CASSSAGELFF,TGCGCCAGCAGCTCGGCCGGGGAGCTGTTTTTT,TRBJ2-2,-,-,TRBV5-1
CASSLEGTNTEAFF,TGTGCCAGCAGCTTAGAAGGGACGAACACTGAAGCTTTCTTT,TRBJ1-1,few,-,TRBV7-2
CASNKLGDLPYF,TGTGCCAGCAACAAGCTCGGGGACCTTCCCTACTTC,TRBJ2-7,many,-,TRBV5-6
CATSRTEETQYF,TGTGCCACCAGCAGGACAGAAGAGACCCAGTACTTC,TRBJ2-5,-,-,TRBV15
CASSLSTALTYEQYF,TGCGCCAGCAGCTTGTCAACAGCGCTGACCTACGAGCAGTACTTC,TRBJ2-7,many,-,TRBV5-1
CASSFEVGGSLSGELFF,TGTGCCAGCAGCTTTGAGGTGGGGGGTAGTCTCTCCGGGGAGCTGTTTTTT,TRBJ2-2,many,-,TRBV7-2
CASSEDLWEDTQYF,TGCGCCAGCAGTGAGGACCTTTGGGAAGATACGCAGTATTTT,TRBJ2-3,-,-,TRBV10-2
CASSRSGDEQYF,TGTGCCAGCAGTAGGAGCGGGGACGAGCAGTACTTC,TRBJ2-7,-,TRBD2,TRBV2
CASSEGGARNEQFF,TGTGCCAGCTCGGAAGGGGGGGCGCGCAATGAGCAGTTCTTC,TRBJ2-1,-,-,TRBV28
CASSSPRSSGSTDTQYF,TGTGCCAGCAGTTCGCCCCGCTCTAGCGGGAGCACAGATACGCAGTATTTT,TRBJ2-3,few,TRBD2,TRBV6-5
CASSLPRGYNEQFF,TGTGCCAGCAGTCTCCCTCGGGGCTATAATGAGCAGTTCTTC,TRBJ2-1,few,-,TRBV12-3/TRBV12-4
CSVEEGPTPVETQYF,TGCAGCGTTGAAGAGGGCCCTACCCCCGTAGAGACCCAGTACTTC,TRBJ2-5,-,-,TRBV29-1